What follows is one TCR beta chain and its context. The data were taken from a study of blood T cell repertoires in COVID-19. In the study overall: Researchers got acute and convalescent COVID-19 samples from the United States, Italy and Spain.

From germline, CDR1 is SGHTA and CDR2 FQGTGA. CDR3 length: 13 amino acids. Trimming cost V 7 bases and J 6 bases, with 10 bases left between them. Method: immunoSEQ multiplex PCR; TCRdb's copy keeps in-frame clones and lacks some. The repertoire has about 230,000 clones, around 84% of them found once; the top ten carry approximately 10%. The TCR originated in a man in his forties or fifties with COVID-19, enrolled during active disease. The chain recombines TRBV7-3 with TRBJ1-6; D uncertain. Input material: peripheral blood. In DNA form, the CDR3 reads TGTGCCAGCACCCTGGGAGGTAATTCACCCCTCCACTTT. Amino acid sequence: CASTLGGNSPLHF. Variable domain in full (rest from reference TRBV7-3 and TRBJ1-6): GAGVSQTPSNKVTEKGKYVELRCDPISGHTALYWYRQSLGQGPEFLIYFQGTGAADDSGLPNDRFFAVRPEGSVSTLKIQRTERGDSAVYLCASTLGGNSPLHFGNGTRLTVT.